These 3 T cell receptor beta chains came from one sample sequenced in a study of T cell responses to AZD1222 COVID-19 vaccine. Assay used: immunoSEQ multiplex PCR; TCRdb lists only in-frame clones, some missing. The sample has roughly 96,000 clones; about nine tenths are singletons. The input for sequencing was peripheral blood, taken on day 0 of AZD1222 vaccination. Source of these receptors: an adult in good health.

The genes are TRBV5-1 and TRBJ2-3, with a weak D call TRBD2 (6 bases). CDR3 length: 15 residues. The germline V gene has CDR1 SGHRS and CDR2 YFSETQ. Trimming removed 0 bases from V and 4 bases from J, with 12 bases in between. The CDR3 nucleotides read TGCGCCAGCAGCTTGGGAGGACTAAAAGCAGATACGCAGTATTTT. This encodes CASSLGGLKADTQYF.

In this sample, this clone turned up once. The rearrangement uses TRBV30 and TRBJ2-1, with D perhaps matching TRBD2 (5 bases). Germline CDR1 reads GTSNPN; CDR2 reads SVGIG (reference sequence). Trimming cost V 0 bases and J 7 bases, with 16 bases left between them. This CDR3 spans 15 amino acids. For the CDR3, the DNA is TGTGCCTGGAGTGTAAAGGGAGTACATTATAATGAGCAGTTCTTC. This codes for CAWSVKGVHYNEQFF.

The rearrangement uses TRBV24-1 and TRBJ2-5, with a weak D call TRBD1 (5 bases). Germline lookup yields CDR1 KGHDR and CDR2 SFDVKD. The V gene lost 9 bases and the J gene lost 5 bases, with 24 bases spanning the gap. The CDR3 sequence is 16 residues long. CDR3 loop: CATSLGSGTGLETQYF. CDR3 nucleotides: TGTGCCACCTCTCTGGGTTCGGGTACAGGTTTGGAGACCCAGTACTTC.